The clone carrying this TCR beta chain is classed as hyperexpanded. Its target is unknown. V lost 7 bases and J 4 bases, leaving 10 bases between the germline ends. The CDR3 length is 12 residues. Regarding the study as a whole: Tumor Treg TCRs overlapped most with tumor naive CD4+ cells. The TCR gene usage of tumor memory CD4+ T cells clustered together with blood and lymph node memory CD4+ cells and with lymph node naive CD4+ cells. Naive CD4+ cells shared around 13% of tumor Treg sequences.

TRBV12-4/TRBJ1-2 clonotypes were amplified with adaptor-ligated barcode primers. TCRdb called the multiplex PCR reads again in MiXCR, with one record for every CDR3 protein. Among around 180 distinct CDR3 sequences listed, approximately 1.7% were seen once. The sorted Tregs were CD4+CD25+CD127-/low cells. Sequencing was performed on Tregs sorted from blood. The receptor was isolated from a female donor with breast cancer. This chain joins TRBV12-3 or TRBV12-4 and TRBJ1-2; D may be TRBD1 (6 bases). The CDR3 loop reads CASTKDSYGYTF. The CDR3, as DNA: TGTGCCAGCACCAAGGACAGCTATGGCTACACCTTC.